These 16 T cell receptor beta chains were all obtained from the same sample, sequenced in a study of T-cell memory formation after mild COVID-19. TCRdb recomputed calls from the 5' RACE reads with MiXCR, one row per CDR3 protein. The sample consists of roughly 400,000 distinct CDR3 sequences, about 15% of them appearing once. Sequencing input: PBMCs or a T cell subset sorted from them (not recorded which). The receptors shown here come from a man between 18 and 29 years old who had mild COVID-19 (a few samples of this study predate the infection). Cell type and time point are not known.

A remark on this clonotype: The junction departs from germline at one end; a sequencing error may be responsible. The chain has TRBV7-9 and TRBJ1-2; 8 bases align to TRBD1. Per the germline V gene, CDR1 is SEHNR and CDR2 is FQNEAQ (reference sequence). This CDR3 spans 16 amino acids. This CDR3 reads CSSSRPQGANEYGYTF. Written as DNA, the CDR3 is TGTTCCAGCAGCCGTCCCCAGGGGGCAAATGAATATGGCTACACCTTC.

This clonotype was detected only a few times. This chain joins TRBV12-3 or TRBV12-4 and TRBJ2-1; D not resolved. This CDR3 comprises 11 residues. Trimming removed 2 bases from V and 10 bases from J, with 6 bases in between. The chain's CDR3 is CASSLFGEQFF. The CDR3 nucleotides read TGTGCCAGCAGTTTATTTGGGGAGCAGTTCTTC.

This clonotype showed up many times. The chain joins TRBV5-1 to TRBJ2-5; 10 bases agree with TRBD2. CDR1 is SGHRS, CDR2 YFSETQ, per germline. The V and J ends lost 1 base and 5 bases, in that order; junction bases with no gene match: 5. The length of the CDR3 is 15 residues. CDR3 sequence: CASSLQGTSVETQYF. CDR3 DNA: TGCGCCAGCAGCTTGCAGGGGACTAGCGTCGAGACCCAGTACTTC.

The chain combines TRBV20-1 with TRBJ2-7; 10 bases fit TRBD2. After removal of 5 bases from V and 2 bases from J, the junction contained 9 bases not matched to a gene. The V gene's germline CDR1 is DFQATT and CDR2 SNEGSKA (reference sequence). CDR3 length equals 15 residues. CDR3 region: CSAPVSGGNPYEQYF. CDR3 DNA sequence: TGCAGTGCTCCTGTTAGCGGGGGGAACCCCTACGAGCAGTACTTC.

This clonotype was counted many times. This chain connects TRBV4-1 to TRBJ2-5; D may be TRBD1 or TRBD2 (5 bases each). CDR3 size: 15 residues. V lost 1 base and J 3 bases, leaving 12 bases between the germline ends. Looked up from germline, CDR1 is MGHRA and CDR2 is YSYEKL. CDR3 sequence: CASSQVWDPKETQYF. CDR3 in DNA: TGCGCCAGCAGCCAAGTTTGGGACCCAAAAGAGACCCAGTACTTC.

This clonotype turned up a few times. V is TRBV4-3 and J is TRBJ2-1; D gene uncertain. Germline assignment: CDR1 LGHNA and CDR2 YSLEER. The CDR3 length is 13 residues. Trimming cost V 4 bases and J 1 base, with 5 bases left between them. The CDR3 is CASSPRSYNEQFF. CDR3 in DNA: TGCGCCAGCAGCCCCAGGTCCTACAATGAGCAGTTCTTC.

The chain links TRBV27 to TRBJ2-2; 11 bases align to TRBD1. The CDR3 is made up of 15 amino acids. Germline-derived CDR1 and CDR2 are MNHEY and SMNVEV (reference sequence). Trimming cost V 7 bases and J 5 bases; bases outside gene matches: 6. This CDR3 is CASTGWDRGTGELFF. CDR3 coding DNA: TGTGCCAGCACCGGTTGGGACAGGGGGACCGGGGAGCTGTTTTTT.

This sequence joins TRBV4-2 and TRBJ1-4; D gene uncertain. The CDR3 extends over 13 amino acids. V lost 4 bases to trimming and J lost 6 bases, with 9 bases between them. Germline CDR1 LGHNA, CDR2 YNFKEQ. This chain's CDR3 is CASSLHGDEKLFF. DNA for the CDR3: TGTGCCAGCAGCCTTCATGGGGATGAAAAACTGTTTTTT.

A few counts support this clonotype. J is TRBJ1-4 and V is TRBV18; D gene ambiguous. The CDR3 sequence is 13 residues long. The germline CDR1 and CDR2 sequences are KGHSH and LQKENI. Trimming took 3 bases from V and 8 from J, leaving 10 bases between them. CDR3 protein: CASSPDESEKLFF. The CDR3 DNA follows: TGTGCCAGCTCACCGGACGAGTCGGAAAAACTGTTTTTT. Looking up the rest from reference TRBV18 and TRBJ1-4 gives the full variable domain: NAGVMQNPRHLVRRRGQEARLRCSPMKGHSHVYWYRQLPEEGLKFMVYLQKENIIDESGMPKERFSAEFPKEGPSILRIQQVVRGDSAAYFCASSPDESEKLFFGSGTQLSVL.

A few counts support this clonotype. This chain links TRBV28 with TRBJ2-7, with D perhaps matching TRBD2 (7 bases). Germline V gene lookup returns CDR1 MDHEN and CDR2 SYDVKM. This CDR3 is 15 amino acids long. Trimming removed 3 bases at V and 12 bases at J, with 24 bases between. CDR3 in amino acids: CASSLGGGRNRRLYV. In DNA, the CDR3 is TGTGCCAGCAGTTTGGGGGGGGGCCGTAATCGTCGGCTGTACGTC.

The chain recombines TRBV29-1 with TRBJ1-1; 9 nucleotides match TRBD1. This CDR3 contains 12 residues. CDR1 SQVTM and CDR2 ANQGSEA come from the germline V gene. V lost 5 bases and J lost 11; bases outside the gene matches: 9. The CDR3 reads CSVNRQGERAFF. CDR3 sequence (DNA): TGCAGCGTTAACCGACAGGGGGAAAGGGCTTTCTTT. Variable domain in full (rest from reference TRBV29-1 and TRBJ1-1): SAVISQKPSRDICQRGTSLTIQCQVDSQVTMMFWYRQQPGQSLTLIATANQGSEATYESGFVIDKFPISRPNLTFSTLTVSNMSPEDSSIYLCSVNRQGERAFFGQGTRLTVV.

As to this clonotype: Sequence at one end of the junction differs from germline and may be a read error. The chain is built from TRBV6-6 and TRBJ1-2; D remains unclear. This CDR3 region has 10 residues. The germline CDR1 and CDR2 sequences are MNHNY and SVGAGI (reference sequence). In DNA form, the CDR3 reads TGTGCCGGCAGTGGGAATGGCTACACCTTC. It codes for CAGSGNGYTF.

This clonotype came up many times. The rearrangement uses TRBV20-1 and TRBJ2-1, with a possible D match to TRBD2 (6 bases). CDR3 length equals 12 residues. V was cut by 6 bases and J by 6 bases, with 12 bases left in between. Germline V gene lookup returns CDR1 DFQATT and CDR2 SNEGSKA (reference sequence). The CDR3 region has the DNA TGCAGTGCCGGACCTAGCGCCAATGAGCAGTTCTTC. Its protein is CSAGPSANEQFF.

The table lists this clonotype with a few counts. This rearrangement joins TRBV4-3 to TRBJ1-2; D is unresolved. Trimming cost V 0 bases and J 9 bases, with 8 bases left between them. The CDR3 is 12 amino acids. Germline V lookup: CDR1 LGHNA, CDR2 YSLEER. CDR3 coding DNA: TGCGCCAGCAGCCAAGATTACGGAAGCTACACCTTC. It codes for CASSQDYGSYTF.

This sequence joins TRBV25-1 and TRBJ2-5, with TRBD2 identical over 15 bases. V dropped 3 bases and J dropped 4; count of bases not matched to a gene: 0. In germline, CDR1 is MGHDK, CDR2 SYGVNS. This CDR3 has 15 residues. In DNA, the CDR3 is TGTGCCAGCAGTGAGGGACTAGCGGGGGGAGAGACCCAGTACTTC. Encoded protein: CASSEGLAGGETQYF.

The chain uses TRBV7-6 and TRBJ1-5; D possibly corresponds to TRBD1 (6 bases). Between the trimmed V and J ends, which lost 5 bases and 4 bases, there was a span of 15 bases. The CDR3 is made up of 15 amino acids. The germline CDR1 and CDR2 sequences are SGHVS and FNYEAQ. The CDR3 is CASSQRQGTNQPQHF. The CDR3 bases are TGTGCCAGCAGCCAGAGGCAGGGGACGAATCAGCCCCAGCATTTT.